These 15 T cell receptor beta chains were all obtained from the same sample, sequenced in a study of blood T cells in healthy people across ages. A J-beta primer mix and a sample-barcoded 5' primer were used in a second PCR of roughly 6 to 11 cycles. TCRdb passed the 5' RACE reads through MiXCR, listing each CDR3 protein once. Here the sample spans approximately 810,000 distinct CDR3 sequences, approximately 35% being singletons. Material for sequencing was blood. The receptors stem from a man between 18 and 35 years old in good health.

This clonotype showed up many times. The genes are TRBV7-2 and TRBJ2-1; 7 bases map to TRBD1. V lost 4 bases to trimming and J lost 0 bases; unmatched junction nucleotides: 3. The CDR3 is 15 amino acids. Per germline, CDR1 SGHTA and CDR2 FQGNSA. CDR3 loop: CASSSTGSSYNEQFF. CDR3 bases: TGTGCCAGCAGCTCGACAGGGAGCTCCTACAATGAGCAGTTCTTC.

This clonotype was seen repeatedly, ten times or more. V is TRBV5-1 and J is TRBJ2-1; a possible D gene is TRBD1 (5 bases). V was shortened by 5 bases and J by 4 bases, with 7 bases between the two germline ends. The germline gives CDR1 SGHRS, CDR2 YFSETQ. The CDR3 is 12 residues long. The CDR3 region is CASRTVYNEQFF. CDR3 coding DNA: TGCGCCAGCAGGACAGTATACAATGAGCAGTTCTTC.

About this clonotype: One junction end does not reproduce the germline sequence, and a read error may be involved. The chain employs TRBV20-1 and TRBJ1-4; possibly TRBD1 for D (5 bases). The CDR3 is 14 amino acids. Germline V CDR1 and CDR2: DFQATT, SNEGSKA (reference sequence). This CDR3 is CSARPLGTNEELFF. CDR3 DNA sequence: TGCAGTGCTAGACCCCTAGGGACTAATGAAGAACTGTTTTTT.

Only a few counts were recorded for this clonotype. The chain recombines TRBV5-1 with TRBJ2-1; D is undetermined. The better agreement between TRBJ2-7 and the DNA end casts doubt on the J call. The germline V gene has CDR1 SGHRS and CDR2 YFSETQ. This CDR3 region has 15 residues. The CDR3 sequence: CASSDPASSYNEQYF. In DNA, the CDR3 is TGCGCCAGCAGCGACCCCGCGAGCTCCTACAATGAGCAGTACTTC.

This sequence joins TRBV6-2 or TRBV6-3 and TRBJ2-3; 7 positions match TRBD1. V dropped 6 bases and J dropped 9; count of bases not matched to a gene: 6. Germline V CDR1 and CDR2: MNHEY, SVGEGT. This CDR3 comprises 12 residues. This chain's CDR3 is CASRRDRDTQYF. For the CDR3, the DNA is TGTGCCAGCAGGCGCGACAGGGACACGCAGTATTTT.

This clonotype has just a few counts. This chain uses TRBV6-5 with TRBJ2-7; D perhaps matches TRBD1 (5 bases). Germline CDR1 and CDR2: MNHEY and SVGAGI. CDR3 size: 15 residues. The V and J ends lost 2 bases and 2 bases respectively, with 13 bases between them. This chain's CDR3 is CASSYAVQGPYEQYF. The CDR3, as DNA: TGTGCCAGCAGTTACGCCGTTCAGGGCCCCTACGAGCAGTACTTC.

This sequence joins TRBV7-2 and TRBJ2-7, with D possibly being TRBD1 or TRBD2 (5 bases each). Trimming removed 3 bases at V and 3 bases at J, with 15 bases between. Germline V CDR1 and CDR2: SGHTA, FQGNSA. CDR3 size: 15 residues. The CDR3 region is CASSLDGTVRYEQYF. CDR3 nucleotide sequence: TGTGCCAGCAGCTTGGACGGGACGGTACGCTACGAGCAGTACTTC.

This clonotype showed up just a few times. The chain employs TRBV6-6 and TRBJ2-5, with D perhaps matching TRBD2 (6 bases). Germline-derived CDR1 and CDR2 are MNHNY and SVGAGI (reference sequence). This CDR3 has 14 residues. V was pared by 2 bases and J by 2 bases, with 9 bases between. DNA of the CDR3: TGTGCCAGCAGTTACCCGGGAGCGCAAGAGACCCAGTACTTC. Protein: CASSYPGAQETQYF.

This clonotype appeared a single time. For the CDR3, the DNA is TGTGCCAGTAGTATTGGGGGATCGGAAAGGGCCCAGTTCTTC. It yields the protein CASSIGGSERAQFF. This chain uses TRBV19 with TRBJ2-1; D may correspond to TRBD1 or TRBD2 (5 bases each). Germline V gene sequence: CDR1 LNHDA, CDR2 SQIVND (reference sequence). The CDR3 runs to 14 residues. The germline V and J ends were trimmed by 3 bases and 13 bases, with 19 bases remaining between them.

To note about this clonotype: A junction end diverges from the germline sequence, so it may reflect a read error. The rearrangement links TRBV15 to TRBJ2-5, with 13 bases fitting TRBD2. The CDR3 contains 17 residues. Germline V gene lookup returns CDR1 LNHNV and CDR2 YYDKDF (reference sequence). CDR3 sequence reads: CAASRETSGGVQETQYF. The CDR3 DNA is TGTGCCGCCAGCAGAGAAACTAGCGGGGGGGTCCAAGAGACCCAGTACTTC.

This clonotype came up a few times. The chain employs TRBV7-3 and TRBJ2-3; D is perhaps TRBD1 (5 bases). Trimming removed 5 bases at V and 5 bases at J, with 11 bases between. The CDR3 spans 13 residues. From germline, CDR1 is SGHTA and CDR2 FQGTGA. CDR3 in amino acids: CASSDSAEDTQYF. The DNA of the CDR3 is TGTGCCAGCAGCGACAGTGCAGAAGATACGCAGTATTTT. Looking up the rest from reference TRBV7-3 and TRBJ2-3 gives the full variable domain: GAGVSQTPSNKVTEKGKYVELRCDPISGHTALYWYRQSLGQGPEFLIYFQGTGAADDSGLPNDRFFAVRPEGSVSTLKIQRTERGDSAVYLCASSDSAEDTQYFGPGTRLTVL.

This clonotype has at least ten counts. The chain joins TRBV12-3 or TRBV12-4 to TRBJ2-1, with D possibly being TRBD1 (5 bases). The CDR3 covers 14 residues. Trimming took off 6 bases at V and 3 bases at J, with 12 bases between the two ends. CDR3 residues: CASSSPDSYNEQFF. DNA for the CDR3: TGTGCCAGCAGCTCGCCTGACAGCTACAATGAGCAGTTCTTC.

Details on this clonotype: A clone one base away is much larger, so this may be a read error. The chain carries TRBV2 and TRBJ1-2; D is ambiguous. Germline CDR1 and CDR2: SNHLY and FYNNEI. Trimming pared 7 bases from V and 4 bases from J, leaving 7 bases between. The CDR3 totals 11 residues. The CDR3 loop reads CASTEGYGYTF. The DNA of the CDR3 is TGTGCCAGCACCGAAGGCTATGGCTACACCTTC.

CDR3 protein: CASSHGQVNTEAFF. CDR3 DNA sequence: TGTGCCAGCAGCCACGGACAGGTGAACACTGAAGCTTTCTTT. The chain uses TRBV7-9 and TRBJ1-1, with 7 bases lining up with TRBD1. This CDR3 region has 14 residues. Germline assignment: CDR1 SEHNR and CDR2 FQNEAQ (reference sequence). Trimming cost V 5 bases and J 0 bases; bases outside gene matches: 3.

This chain joins TRBV2 and TRBJ2-2; TRBD1 agrees at 7 bases. With V trimmed by 8 bases and J by 4 bases, 7 bases remained unmatched. Germline assignment: CDR1 SNHLY and CDR2 FYNNEI. The CDR3 sequence is 14 residues long. The CDR3 reads CASQFSGGTGELFF. The CDR3 coding sequence is TGTGCCAGCCAGTTCTCAGGGGGCACCGGGGAGCTGTTTTTT.